The TCR beta chain described here comes from a study of technical replicates of blood from a handful of donors. The junction had 6 bases not matched to a gene; V was cut back by 4 bases and J by 0 bases. The CDR3 consists of 15 residues. Germline V gives CDR1 MNHEY, CDR2 SMNVEV (reference sequence). Using immunoSEQ multiplex PCR, the repertoire was profiled, and TCRdb retains in-frame clones only, with some absent. The data contain 14,000 or so clones, around four fifths of them singletons. This receptor was taken from a human donor in good health. This chain connects TRBV27 to TRBJ2-7; 7 bases line up with TRBD2. The sequencing input was PBMCs. This chain's CDR3 is CASSWSGMSSYEQYF. The CDR3 nucleotides read TGTGCCAGCAGTTGGAGCGGGATGAGCTCCTACGAGCAGTACTTC.